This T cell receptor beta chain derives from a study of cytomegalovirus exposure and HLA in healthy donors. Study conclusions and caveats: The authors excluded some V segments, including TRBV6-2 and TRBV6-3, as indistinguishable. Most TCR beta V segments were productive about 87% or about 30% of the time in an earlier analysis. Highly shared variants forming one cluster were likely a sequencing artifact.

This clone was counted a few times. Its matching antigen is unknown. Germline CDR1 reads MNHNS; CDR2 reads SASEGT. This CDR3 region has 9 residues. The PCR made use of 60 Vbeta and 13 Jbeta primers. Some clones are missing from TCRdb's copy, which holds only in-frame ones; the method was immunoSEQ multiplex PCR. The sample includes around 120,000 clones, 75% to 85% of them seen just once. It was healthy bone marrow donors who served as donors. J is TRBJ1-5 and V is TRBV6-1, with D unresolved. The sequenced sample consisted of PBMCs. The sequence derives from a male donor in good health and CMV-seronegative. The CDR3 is CGSGKPQHF. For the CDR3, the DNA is TGTGGGTCGGGGAAGCCCCAGCATTTT.